This T cell receptor beta chain was recovered during a study of post-analysis software for immune sequencing data. Overall study: Included among the disease courses, which were recorded for the cohort, were relapsing-remitting, secondary progressive and progressive-relapsing multiple sclerosis. Points from the study as a whole: Samples sharing a preparation batch grouped tightly together when assessed by F measure. Patients showed TRBV5-6, TRBV5-1 and TRBV20-1 among a handful of TRBV segments more frequent than in controls. Multiple sclerosis was associated with a significant reduction in normalized Chao1 diversity relative to controls.

For this clonotype: Its antigen is currently unknown.

Included in the TCR beta cDNA libraries were unique molecular identifiers. Each batch of roughly 0.9 to 10 million T cells produced hundreds of thousands of cDNA molecules. One entry per CDR3 protein, called by TCRdb with MiXCR from the PCR reads. The table lists 250,000 to 300,000 distinct CDR3 sequences, about 40% of them singletons. The germline CDR1 and CDR2 sequences are SGHRS and YFSETQ. CDR3 length: 15 residues. V lost 4 bases, J lost 4 bases, and 14 bases lay in between. Sequenced sample: blood. The chain recombines TRBV5-1 with TRBJ2-2; D is perhaps TRBD1 or TRBD2 (5 bases each). The TCR originated in a girl aged 10-17 years with multiple sclerosis. The CDR3 DNA is TGCGCCAGCAGCGTGGACGGGGCTTCCACCGGGGAGCTGTTTTTT. It codes for CASSVDGASTGELFF.